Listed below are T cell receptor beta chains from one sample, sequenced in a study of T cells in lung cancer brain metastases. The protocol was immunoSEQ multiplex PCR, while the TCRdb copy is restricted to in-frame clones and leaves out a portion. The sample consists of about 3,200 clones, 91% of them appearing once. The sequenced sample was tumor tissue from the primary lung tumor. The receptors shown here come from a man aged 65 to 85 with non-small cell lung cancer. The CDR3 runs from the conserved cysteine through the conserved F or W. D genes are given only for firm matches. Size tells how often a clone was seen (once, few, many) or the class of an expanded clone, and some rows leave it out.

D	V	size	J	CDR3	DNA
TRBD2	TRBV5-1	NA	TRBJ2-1	CASSLRGVEQFF	TGCGCCAGCAGTCTGCGGGGGGTTGAACAGTTCTTC
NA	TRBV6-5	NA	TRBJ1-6	CASSYDGSYNSPLHF	TGTGCCAGCAGTTACGATGGCTCCTATAATTCACCCCTCCACTTT
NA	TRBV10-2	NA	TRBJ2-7	CASRQGGYEQYF	TGCGCCAGCAGGCAGGGGGGCTACGAGCAGTACTTC
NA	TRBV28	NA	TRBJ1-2	CASSSSYGYTF	TGTGCCAGCAGTTCATCCTATGGCTACACCTTC
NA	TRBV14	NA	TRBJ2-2	CASSHAPLGRELFF	TGTGCCAGCAGCCACGCCCCCCTAGGGAGGGAGCTGTTTTTT
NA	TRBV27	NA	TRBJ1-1	CASRMIRGGYEAFF	TGTGCCAGCAGGATGATAAGGGGAGGTTATGAAGCTTTCTTT
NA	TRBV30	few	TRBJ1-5	CAWSKRDNQPQHF	TGTGCCTGGAGTAAGAGGGATAATCAGCCCCAGCATTTT
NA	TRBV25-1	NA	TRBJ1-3	CASSPGNTIYF	TGTGCCAGCAGTCCCGGAAACACCATATATTTT
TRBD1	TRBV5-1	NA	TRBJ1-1	CASSLGQGGQGTEAFF	TGCGCCAGCAGCTTGGGACAGGGCGGGCAGGGCACTGAAGCTTTCTTT
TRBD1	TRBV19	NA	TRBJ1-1	CASKNRGNTEAFF	TGTGCCAGCAAAAACAGGGGGAACACTGAAGCTTTCTTT
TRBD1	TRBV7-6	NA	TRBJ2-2	CASSRTGGNTGELFF	TGTGCCAGCAGCCGGACAGGGGGCAACACCGGGGAGCTGTTTTTT
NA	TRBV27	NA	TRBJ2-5	CASSFSLLETQYF	TGTGCCAGCAGCTTTTCGCTATTAGAGACCCAGTACTTC
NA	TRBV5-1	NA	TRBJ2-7	CASSSDSYEQYF	TGCGCCAGCAGCTCTGACTCCTACGAGCAGTACTTC
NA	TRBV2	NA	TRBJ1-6	CASSGEGGNSPLHF	TGTGCCAGCAGTGGGGAGGGGGGTAATTCACCCCTCCACTTT
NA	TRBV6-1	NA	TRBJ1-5	CASSELRSNQPQHF	TGTGCCAGCAGTGAACTAAGAAGCAATCAGCCCCAGCATTTT
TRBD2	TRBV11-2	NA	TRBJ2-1	CASSLFSGTSFFYNEQFF	TGTGCCAGCAGCTTATTTAGCGGGACATCTTTCTTCTACAATGAGCAGTTCTTC
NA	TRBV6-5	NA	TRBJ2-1	CASTGRGLGDNEQFF	TGTGCCAGCACGGGCCGCGGGCTAGGCGACAATGAGCAGTTCTTC
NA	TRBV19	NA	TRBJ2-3	CASSWTISDTQYF	TGTGCCAGTAGTTGGACTATTTCAGATACGCAGTATTTT
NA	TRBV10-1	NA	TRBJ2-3	CASRQQAHTDTQYF	TGCGCCAGCAGACAGCAAGCCCACACAGATACGCAGTATTTT
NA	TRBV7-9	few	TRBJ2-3	CASSLVGGSQYF	TGTGCCAGCAGCTTAGTAGGGGGTTCGCAGTATTTT
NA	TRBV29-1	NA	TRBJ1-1	CSVEGLPEFTEAFF	TGCAGCGTTGAAGGTCTCCCTGAGTTTACTGAAGCTTTCTTT
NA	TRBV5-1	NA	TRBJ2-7	CASSFTGYEQYF	TGCGCCAGCAGCTTCACAGGGTACGAGCAGTACTTC
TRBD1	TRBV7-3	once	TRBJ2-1	CASSLKGGGTGYNEQFF	TGTGCCAGCAGCTTAAAAGGAGGGGGGACAGGGTACAATGAGCAGTTCTTC
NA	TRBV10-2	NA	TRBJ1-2	CASSYKGGGYTF	TGCGCCAGCAGTTACAAGGGAGGTGGCTACACCTTC
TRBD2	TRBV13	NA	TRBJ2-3	CASSLGTGGPIEDTQYF	TGTGCCAGCAGCTTAGGGACGGGGGGGCCAATTGAGGATACGCAGTATTTT
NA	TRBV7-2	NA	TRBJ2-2	CASSLRLNTGELFF	TGTGCCAGCAGCTTAAGGCTGAACACCGGGGAGCTGTTTTTT
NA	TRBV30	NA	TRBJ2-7	CAWNLGGAFYEQYF	TGTGCCTGGAACCTAGGGGGGGCTTTCTACGAGCAGTACTTC
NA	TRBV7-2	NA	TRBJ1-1	CASSLEAGWAEAFF	TGTGCCAGCAGCTTAGAGGCAGGGTGGGCTGAAGCTTTCTTT
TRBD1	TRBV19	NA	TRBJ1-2	CASRTGDIGYTF	TGTGCCAGCAGGACAGGGGACATCGGCTACACCTTC
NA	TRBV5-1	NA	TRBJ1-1	CASSLVGGRGTEAFF	TGCGCCAGCAGCTTGGTGGGGGGACGGGGCACTGAAGCTTTCTTT
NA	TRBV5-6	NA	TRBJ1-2	CASSFRGGYTF	TGTGCCAGCAGCTTCCGGGGTGGCTACACCTTC
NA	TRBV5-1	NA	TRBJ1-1	CASSRFRGDTEAFF	TGCGCCAGCAGCCGCTTCAGGGGCGACACTGAAGCTTTCTTT
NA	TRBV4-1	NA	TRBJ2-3	CASSPLGTRDTDTQYF	TGCGCCAGCAGCCCCCTGGGCACTAGAGACACAGATACGCAGTATTTT
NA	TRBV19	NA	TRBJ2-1	CASSTFGPSNEQFF	TGTGCCAGTAGTACTTTCGGTCCTAGCAATGAGCAGTTCTTC
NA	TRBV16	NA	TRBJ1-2	CASSQFNSAYGYTF	TGTGCCAGCAGCCAATTTAACAGCGCCTATGGCTACACCTTC
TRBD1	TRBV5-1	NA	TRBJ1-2	CASSSSTGGPYGYTF	TGCGCCAGCAGCTCATCAACAGGGGGGCCGTATGGCTACACCTTC
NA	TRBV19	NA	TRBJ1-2	CAASERNYGYTF	TGTGCCGCCTCCGAACGTAACTATGGCTACACCTTC
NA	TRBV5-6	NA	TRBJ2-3	CASSLAGPGDTQYF	TGTGCCAGCAGCTTGGCAGGGCCGGGAGATACGCAGTATTTT
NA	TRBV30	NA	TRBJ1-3	CAWSTGGRGLLLGNTIYF	TGTGCCTGGAGTACCGGGGGCAGGGGCCTCCTCCTGGGAAACACCATATATTTT
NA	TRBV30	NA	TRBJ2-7	CAWGAIYEQYF	TGTGCCTGGGGGGCCATCTACGAGCAGTACTTC
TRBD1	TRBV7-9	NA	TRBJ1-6	CASSYGTGIPKFNSPLHF	TGTGCCAGCAGCTACGGGACAGGGATCCCTAAATTTAATTCACCCCTCCACTTT
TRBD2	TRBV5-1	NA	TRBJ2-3	CASSLARSGGTGKTQYF	TGCGCCAGCAGCTTGGCCCGAAGCGGGGGGACGGGGAAGACGCAGTATTTT
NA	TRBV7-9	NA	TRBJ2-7	CASSLEDEQYF	TGTGCCAGCAGCTTAGAGGACGAGCAGTACTTC
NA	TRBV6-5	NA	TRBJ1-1	CASTKYRAPNTEAFF	TGTGCCAGCACCAAATACAGGGCCCCGAACACTGAAGCTTTCTTT
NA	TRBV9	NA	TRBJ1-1	CASSEQGNTEAFF	TGTGCCAGCAGCGAACAGGGGAACACTGAAGCTTTCTTT
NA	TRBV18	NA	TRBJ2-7	CASSPMSKNREQYF	TGTGCCAGCTCACCAATGAGTAAGAATAGAGAGCAGTACTTC
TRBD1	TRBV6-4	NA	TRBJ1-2	CASSDPTGSGYGYTF	TGTGCCAGCAGTGACCCGACAGGGAGTGGGTATGGCTACACCTTC
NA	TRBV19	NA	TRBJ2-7	CASSMGRINPEQYF	TGTGCCAGTAGTATGGGCCGGATTAATCCGGAGCAGTACTTC
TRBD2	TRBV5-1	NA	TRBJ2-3	CASSPGGGPDTQYF	TGCGCCAGCAGCCCCGGGGGAGGGCCAGATACGCAGTATTTT
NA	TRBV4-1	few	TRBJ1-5	CASSQEWRAHGNQPQHF	TGCGCCAGCAGCCAAGAATGGAGGGCACACGGCAATCAGCCCCAGCATTTT
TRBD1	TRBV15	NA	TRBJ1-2	CATSRDKGAGGYTF	TGTGCCACCAGCAGAGATAAGGGGGCGGGTGGCTACACCTTC
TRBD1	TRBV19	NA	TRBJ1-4	CASSDRAEKLFF	TGTGCCAGCTCGGACAGGGCTGAAAAACTGTTTTTT
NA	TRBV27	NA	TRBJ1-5	CASSFVASGNQPQHF	TGTGCCAGCAGTTTCGTGGCGAGCGGCAATCAGCCCCAGCATTTT